Listed below are T cell receptor beta chains from one sample, sequenced in a study of shared clonotypes between healthy human individuals. The assay was immunoSEQ multiplex PCR, and TCRdb's table has in-frame clones only and misses some. In the table there are about 2 million clones, approximately 94% of which are singletons. The sample taken for sequencing was naive CD8+ T cells sorted from blood. These receptors all stem from a man in his late teens or twenties in good health. Each CDR3 is given with its conserved first and last residue. A D gene is named only where the DNA matches it firmly. The size of a clone is reported for some rows only, either as once, few or many, or as a class for expanded clones.

v_gene: TRBV9
d_gene: .
j_gene: TRBJ2-3
abundance: .
CDR3nt: TGTGCCAGCAGCGTAGGTGCACCTAGCACAGATACGCAGTATTTT
CDR3aa: CASSVGAPSTDTQYF

v_gene: TRBV6-5
d_gene: .
j_gene: TRBJ1-4
abundance: .
CDR3nt: TGTGCCAGCAGTTACTCGAGAGGGGAGAAGAATGAAAAACTGTTTTTT
CDR3aa: CASSYSRGEKNEKLFF

v_gene: TRBV2
d_gene: TRBD1
j_gene: TRBJ2-5
abundance: .
CDR3nt: TGTGCCAGCAGTGAACTGACAGGGGGCTCGGAGACCCAGTACTTC
CDR3aa: CASSELTGGSETQYF

v_gene: TRBV27
d_gene: .
j_gene: TRBJ2-2
abundance: .
CDR3nt: TGTGCCAGCAGTTTAGGCGGTGGCGGGGAGCTGTTTTTT
CDR3aa: CASSLGGGGELFF

v_gene: TRBV13
d_gene: .
j_gene: TRBJ1-2
abundance: .
CDR3nt: TGTGCCAGCAGCTTAGGCCGGGATGGCTACACCTTC
CDR3aa: CASSLGRDGYTF

v_gene: TRBV27
d_gene: .
j_gene: TRBJ1-2
abundance: few
CDR3nt: TGTGCCAGCAGTTCACGCGGGGGAACATATGGCTACACCTTC
CDR3aa: CASSSRGGTYGYTF

v_gene: TRBV10-2
d_gene: .
j_gene: TRBJ1-6
abundance: .
CDR3nt: TGCGCCAGCAGTGAAATGTCGGGGGTAGGATCACCCCTCCACTTT
CDR3aa: CASSEMSGVGSPLHF

v_gene: TRBV27
d_gene: TRBD1
j_gene: TRBJ1-2
abundance: .
CDR3nt: TGTGCCAGCAGTTCGGTGGGGACAGGGATAACTACCTTTGGCTACACCTTC
CDR3aa: CASSSVGTGITTFGYTF

v_gene: TRBV4-3
d_gene: TRBD1
j_gene: TRBJ2-1
abundance: .
CDR3nt: TGCGCCAGCAGCCAAACCCGACAGGGAACCTACAATGAGCAGTTCTTC
CDR3aa: CASSQTRQGTYNEQFF

v_gene: TRBV10-2
d_gene: .
j_gene: TRBJ1-1
abundance: .
CDR3nt: TGCGCCAGCAGTGTTTCGGGGGGGACTGAAGCTTTCTTT
CDR3aa: CASSVSGGTEAFF

v_gene: TRBV27
d_gene: TRBD1
j_gene: TRBJ1-4
abundance: .
CDR3nt: TGTGCCAGCAGGCTGACAGGGTCTAATGAAAAACTGTTTTTT
CDR3aa: CASRLTGSNEKLFF

v_gene: TRBV27
d_gene: .
j_gene: TRBJ2-1
abundance: .
CDR3nt: TGTGCCAGCAGTTTATCCCTACAGATATACAATGAGCAGTTCTTC
CDR3aa: CASSLSLQIYNEQFF

v_gene: TRBV5-6
d_gene: TRBD2
j_gene: TRBJ2-3
abundance: .
CDR3nt: TGTGCCAGCAGCTTCCGGCTTAGCGGGGACGATACGCAGTATTTT
CDR3aa: CASSFRLSGDDTQYF

v_gene: TRBV6-1
d_gene: .
j_gene: TRBJ2-7
abundance: .
CDR3nt: TGTGCCACCTCTGGGATGTACGAGCAGTACTTC
CDR3aa: CATSGMYEQYF

v_gene: TRBV19
d_gene: TRBD1
j_gene: TRBJ1-2
abundance: once
CDR3nt: TGTGCCAGTAGTATAGAAGTCACAGGGGTCTATGGCTACACCTTC
CDR3aa: CASSIEVTGVYGYTF

v_gene: TRBV11-2
d_gene: .
j_gene: TRBJ2-1
abundance: .
CDR3nt: TGTGCCAGCAGCTTAGTGGTTAATGAGCAGTTCTTC
CDR3aa: CASSLVVNEQFF

v_gene: TRBV4-3
d_gene: .
j_gene: TRBJ1-1
abundance: .
CDR3nt: TGCGCCAGCAGCCAAGACGGGACCACTGAAGCTTTCTTT
CDR3aa: CASSQDGTTEAFF

v_gene: TRBV9
d_gene: TRBD2
j_gene: TRBJ2-7
abundance: .
CDR3nt: TGTGCCAGCAGCTTCGGGGGGAGCTCCTACGAGCAGTACTTC
CDR3aa: CASSFGGSSYEQYF

v_gene: TRBV5-4
d_gene: TRBD1
j_gene: TRBJ1-1
abundance: .
CDR3nt: TGTGCCAGCAGCGTTACAGGGGGCGGAGTGAACACTGAAGCTTTCTTT
CDR3aa: CASSVTGGGVNTEAFF